Shown below are 27 T cell receptor beta chains from a single sample sequenced in a study of human T cells and chemical hapten exposure. TCRdb ran MiXCR on the RACE reads and lists one entry per CDR3 protein. The table shows about 110,000 distinct CDR3 sequences, with approximately 12% occurring only once. Time point meaning: pre-sensitization, week 0. Treatment reported: therapeutic diphenylcyclopropenone sensitization with weekly scalp DPC. The sample here was whole blood, taken in connection with sensitization to the hapten diphenylcyclopropenone (DPC). These receptors were collected from a woman aged 50 to 60 with alopecia areata. Some clones in this sample may be carry-over from other donors' samples.

This clonotype appeared many times. The rearrangement joins TRBV7-2 to TRBJ2-3; D is uncertain. The CDR3 has 13 amino acids. The germline V gene has CDR1 SGHTA and CDR2 FQGNSA. The germline V and J ends were trimmed by 1 base and 5 bases, with 7 bases remaining between them. The CDR3 region has the DNA TGTGCCAGCAGCTTAGGGGTGGGAGATACGCAGTATTTT. It codes for CASSLGVGDTQYF.

This clonotype showed up just a few times. The J gene is TRBJ2-7, the V gene TRBV27; 13 bases agree with TRBD2. CDR3 length equals 15 residues. The trim removed 5 bases at V and 2 bases at J, leaving 3 bases unmatched. CDR1 is MNHEY and CDR2 is SMNVEV in the germline V gene (reference sequence). CDR3 sequence: CASSTGTSGTYEQYF. The DNA for the CDR3 is TGTGCCAGCAGTACAGGGACTAGCGGGACCTACGAGCAGTACTTC.

This clonotype turned up a few times. The chain uses TRBV20-1 and TRBJ2-3; the D gene is possibly TRBD2 (6 bases). The CDR3 has 16 residues. Trimming cost V 0 bases and J 3 bases, with 16 bases left between them. Germline V gene lookup returns CDR1 DFQATT and CDR2 SNEGSKA (reference sequence). The CDR3 protein is CSARDLWGETTDTQYF. The CDR3, as DNA: TGCAGTGCTAGAGACCTATGGGGGGAGACAACAGATACGCAGTATTTT.

This clonotype was seen more than once but under ten times. The V call is TRBV28, the J call TRBJ1-2; D uncertain. Per germline, CDR1 MDHEN and CDR2 SYDVKM. V was pared by 7 bases and J by 2 bases, with 17 bases between. This CDR3 region has 15 residues. The CDR3 DNA sequence: TGTGCCAGCATCTCCCCCCCCCGGGGAAACTATGGCTACACCTTC. It yields the protein CASISPPRGNYGYTF.

The table lists this clonotype with many counts. The V gene is TRBV29-1, the J gene TRBJ1-2; 8 bases agree with TRBD1. The CDR3 consists of 13 residues. Trimming cost V 7 bases and J 4 bases; bases outside gene matches: 8. Germline V gene sequence: CDR1 SQVTM, CDR2 ANQGSEA. CDR3 nucleotide sequence: TGCAGCGCCCAGCCGGGACAGGCCTATGGCTACACCTTC. Translating gives CSAQPGQAYGYTF.

This sequence joins TRBV10-3 and TRBJ1-1; unclear D gene. V lost 0 bases and J lost 1, with 9 bases in between. The CDR3 is made up of 15 amino acids. Per germline, CDR1 ENHRY and CDR2 SYGVKD. DNA for the CDR3: TGTGCCATCAGTGAGTCGGCCTTATGGAACACTGAAGCTTTCTTT. Translation: CAISESALWNTEAFF.

Concerning this clonotype itself: Sequence at one end of the junction differs from germline and may be a read error. The chain uses TRBV7-9 and TRBJ1-1; the D gene is possibly TRBD1 (6 bases). Germline loops: CDR1 SEHNR, CDR2 FQNEAQ (reference sequence). This CDR3 has 19 residues. DNA for the CDR3: TGTGCCAGCAGCTACGGGACTTACAGGGCGGCACGGGGGAACGCTGAAGCTTTCTTT. Translation: CASSYGTYRAARGNAEAFF.

This clonotype was counted at least ten times. The gene calls are TRBV11-2 and TRBJ1-4; 7 nucleotides match TRBD1. Germline V gene data show CDR1 as SGHAT and CDR2 as FQNNGV. The J segment lost 13 bases and the V segment lost 5 bases, leaving 7 bases of the junction unmatched. This CDR3 has 12 residues. The CDR3 region is CASSRRDSRLFF. In nucleotides, the CDR3 is TGTGCCAGCAGCCGCAGGGACAGTAGACTGTTTTTT.

This chain connects TRBV29-1 to TRBJ1-5, with D unresolved. CDR1 and CDR2 from the germline V gene are SQVTM and ANQGSEA. Trimming left V 4 bases short and J 4 bases short, with 8 bases between. The CDR3 runs 12 residues. Here the CDR3 reads CSVVEGNQPQHF. The CDR3 nucleotides are TGCAGCGTTGTGGAGGGAAATCAGCCCCAGCATTTT. The whole variable domain, remainder taken from reference TRBV29-1 and TRBJ1-5, is SAVISQKPSRDICQRGTSLTIQCQVDSQVTMMFWYRQQPGQSLTLIATANQGSEATYESGFVIDKFPISRPNLTFSTLTVSNMSPEDSSIYLCSVVEGNQPQHFGDGTRLSIL.

This clonotype occurred many times. The V call is TRBV10-3, the J call TRBJ1-1, with no clear D. Trimming pared 6 bases from V and 0 bases from J, leaving 11 bases between. The V gene's germline CDR1 is ENHRY and CDR2 SYGVKD. The CDR3 loop spans 14 amino acids. Here the CDR3 reads CAIRSITVNTEAFF. Here the CDR3 DNA reads TGTGCCATCAGATCCATTACAGTGAACACTGAAGCTTTCTTT.

The chain links TRBV7-9 to TRBJ1-1; D uncertain. Germline V gene data show CDR1 as SEHNR and CDR2 as FQNEAQ (reference sequence). Trimming shortened V by 10 bases and J by 7 bases, and 7 bases separated the two germline ends. The CDR3 sequence is 9 residues long. The CDR3 region has the DNA TGTGCCACCGGGGTTGAAGCTTTCTTT. Its protein is CATGVEAFF.

The CDR3 spells CASSQALEQFF. The CDR3 coding sequence is TGTGCCAGCAGCCAAGCACTGGAGCAGTTCTTC. The rearrangement links TRBV14 to TRBJ2-1, with no clear D. CDR1 is SGHDN, CDR2 FVKESK, per germline. The V and J ends lost 1 base and 10 bases respectively, with 5 bases between them. This CDR3 spans 11 amino acids.

This clonotype was counted a few times. The V gene is TRBV19, the J gene TRBJ2-1; TRBD1 matches 11 bases. V trimming: 7 bases; J trimming: 2 bases; junction bases outside the gene matches: 4. The CDR3 has 15 amino acids. In germline, CDR1 is LNHDA, CDR2 SQIVND (reference sequence). The CDR3 loop reads CASTRGQGAYNEQFF. The CDR3 nucleotides read TGTGCCAGTACGAGGGGACAGGGGGCCTACAATGAGCAGTTCTTC.

The V and J genes are TRBV29-1 and TRBJ2-1; D might be TRBD2 (6 bases). CDR1 is SQVTM, CDR2 ANQGSEA, per germline. V lost 7 bases and J lost 4, with 14 bases in between. CDR3 length: 13 residues. CDR3 coding DNA: TGCAGCGCTAGACTAGGAGAATACAATGAGCAGTTCTTC. Translating gives CSARLGEYNEQFF.

The chain carries TRBV28 and TRBJ2-7; D is unresolved. Germline V gene sequence: CDR1 MDHEN, CDR2 SYDVKM. V lost 3 bases to trimming and J lost 4 bases, with 7 bases between them. This CDR3 comprises 12 residues. CDR3 nucleotides: TGTGCCAGCAGTTTTGGGTCTTACGAGCAGTACTTC. It codes for CASSFGSYEQYF.

The sample holds many counts of this clonotype. This chain joins TRBV7-8 and TRBJ2-1; D not certain. This CDR3 is built from 13 residues. Per germline, CDR1 SGHVS and CDR2 FQNEAQ. Between the trimmed V and J ends, which lost 5 bases and 5 bases, there was a span of 10 bases. Here the CDR3 DNA reads TGTGCCAGCAGCCCTTATAGGAACAATGAGCAGTTCTTC. It encodes CASSPYRNNEQFF.

There are a few counts of this clonotype. V usage is TRBV24-1 and J usage is TRBJ2-1; 7 bases fit TRBD2. The V gene end was trimmed by 1 base and the J gene end by 5 bases; junction bases not matched to a gene: 1. The CDR3 loop spans 14 amino acids. Germline CDR1 and CDR2: KGHDR and SFDVKD. This CDR3 reads CATSDLGTNNEQFF. The CDR3 nucleotides read TGTGCCACCAGTGATTTAGGGACTAACAATGAGCAGTTCTTC.

This chain uses TRBV6-6 with TRBJ1-1; no clear D gene. V was shortened by 2 bases and J by 0 bases, with 10 bases between the two germline ends. Germline CDR1 MNHNY, CDR2 SVGAGI (reference sequence). The CDR3 is 15 amino acids. The CDR3 nucleotides read TGTGCCAGCAGTTACGTCGGGCAGTTGAACACTGAAGCTTTCTTT. It encodes CASSYVGQLNTEAFF.

The sample holds a few counts of this clonotype. The V and J genes are TRBV6-6 and TRBJ1-6, with D tentatively TRBD1 (6 bases). Germline-derived CDR1 and CDR2 are MNHNY and SVGAGI (reference sequence). V gave up 2 bases and J gave up 0 bases, with 8 bases separating them. The CDR3 spans 16 residues. The CDR3 nucleotides are TGTGCCAGCAGTTACGGGGGGCCCTCCTATAATTCACCCCTCCACTTT. It codes for CASSYGGPSYNSPLHF.

In regard to this clonotype: Just one base apart from a much larger clone, this may be a read error. The gene calls are TRBV18 and TRBJ2-7, with a tentative D call TRBD1 (6 bases). CDR1 is KGHSH and CDR2 is LQKENI in the germline V gene. The CDR3 runs 15 residues. Trimming pared 3 bases from V and 3 bases from J, leaving 15 bases between. DNA for the CDR3: TGTGCCAGCTCACCCTATGCAGGGGCCTTCTACGAGCAGTACTTC. This codes for CASSPYAGAFYEQYF.

This chain joins TRBV28 and TRBJ1-2; D remains unclear. This CDR3 spans 12 amino acids. Germline V gene data show CDR1 as MDHEN and CDR2 as SYDVKM. V lost 4 bases to trimming and J lost 4 bases, with 7 bases between them. CDR3 protein: CASSSSVYGYTF. CDR3 DNA: TGTGCCAGCAGTTCATCGGTCTATGGCTACACCTTC.

The chain uses TRBV5-1 and TRBJ1-1; no firm D call. CDR1 SGHRS and CDR2 YFSETQ come from the germline V gene. The CDR3 runs 13 residues. V lost 2 bases and J 8 bases, leaving 13 bases between the germline ends. This CDR3 reads CASSFYYPTEAFF. For the CDR3, the DNA is TGCGCCAGCAGCTTTTATTATCCGACCGAAGCTTTCTTT.

This clonotype was observed many times. The chain recombines TRBV5-8 with TRBJ1-5; 8 positions agree with TRBD1. V shed 4 bases and J 1 base; nucleotides not matched to a gene: 7. The V gene's germline CDR1 is SGHTS and CDR2 YDEGEE. The CDR3 is made up of 16 amino acids. CDR3 residues: CASSLISGGSNQPQHF. CDR3 bases: TGTGCCAGCAGCCTTATCTCAGGGGGCAGCAATCAGCCCCAGCATTTT.

This clonotype has a handful of counts. This rearrangement joins TRBV20-1 to TRBJ2-7; D is perhaps TRBD1 or TRBD2 (5 bases each). The germline V and J ends were trimmed by 6 bases and 3 bases, with 15 bases remaining between them. The V gene's germline CDR1 is DFQATT and CDR2 SNEGSKA (reference sequence). CDR3 length: 13 residues. The CDR3 DNA reads as TGCAGTGCAGTCCCGGGAACAGGCTACGAGCAGTACTTC. Translation gives CSAVPGTGYEQYF.

V gene TRBV4-1 combines with J gene TRBJ2-3; possible D gene TRBD2, 7 bases. Germline lookup yields CDR1 MGHRA and CDR2 YSYEKL. Trimming took 6 bases from V and 3 from J, leaving 16 bases between them. CDR3 length equals 15 residues. The CDR3 reads CASRAAGAGTDTQYF. DNA of the CDR3: TGCGCCAGCAGGGCGGCGGGGGCTGGAACAGATACGCAGTATTTT.

This clonotype appeared many times. The V gene is TRBV11-2, the J gene TRBJ2-3; 11 bases are shared with TRBD2. Per the germline V gene, CDR1 is SGHAT and CDR2 is FQNNGV. V lost 5 bases to trimming and J lost 3 bases; unmatched junction nucleotides: 10. The CDR3 spans 17 residues. DNA of the CDR3: TGTGCCAGCAGCCCCATCCGGGCTAGCGGGAGGACAGATACGCAGTATTTT. It translates to CASSPIRASGRTDTQYF.

The chain joins TRBV6-2 or TRBV6-3 to TRBJ1-5; 7 bases agree with TRBD1. Germline V gene data show CDR1 as MNHEY and CDR2 as SVGEGT. CDR3 length: 13 amino acids. With V trimmed by 2 bases and J by 5 bases, 0 bases remained unmatched. The CDR3 nucleotides are TGTGCCAGCAGTTACACAGGGGATCAGCCCCAGCATTTT. As protein: CASSYTGDQPQHF.